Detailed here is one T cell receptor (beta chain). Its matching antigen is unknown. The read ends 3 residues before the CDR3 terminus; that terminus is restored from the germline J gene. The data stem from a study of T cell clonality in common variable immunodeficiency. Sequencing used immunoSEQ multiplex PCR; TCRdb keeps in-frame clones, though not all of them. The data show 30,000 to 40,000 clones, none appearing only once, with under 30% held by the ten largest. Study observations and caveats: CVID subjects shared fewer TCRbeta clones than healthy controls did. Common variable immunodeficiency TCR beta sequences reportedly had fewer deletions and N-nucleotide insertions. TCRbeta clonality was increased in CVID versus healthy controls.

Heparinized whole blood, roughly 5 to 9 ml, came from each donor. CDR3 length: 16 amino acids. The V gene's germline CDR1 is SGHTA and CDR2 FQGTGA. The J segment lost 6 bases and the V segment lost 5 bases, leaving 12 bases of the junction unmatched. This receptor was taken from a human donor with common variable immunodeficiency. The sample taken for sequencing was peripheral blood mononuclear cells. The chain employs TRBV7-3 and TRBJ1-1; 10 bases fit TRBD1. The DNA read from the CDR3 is TGTGCCAGCAGCCCTTCGTCGACAGGGGGCAAGGCTGAA. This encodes CASSPSSTGGKAE. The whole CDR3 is CASSPSSTGGKAEAFF.